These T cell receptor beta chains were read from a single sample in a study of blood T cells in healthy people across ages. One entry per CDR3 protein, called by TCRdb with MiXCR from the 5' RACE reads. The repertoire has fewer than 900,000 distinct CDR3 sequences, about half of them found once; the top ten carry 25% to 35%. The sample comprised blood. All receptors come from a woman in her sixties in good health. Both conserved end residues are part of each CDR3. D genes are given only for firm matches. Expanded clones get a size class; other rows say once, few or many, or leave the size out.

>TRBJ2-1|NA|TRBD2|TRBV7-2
CASSGLAALGAYNEQFF
TGTGCCAGCTCGGGACTAGCGGCCCTAGGGGCGTACAATGAGCAGTTCTTC
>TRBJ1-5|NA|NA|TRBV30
CAWSASVHNQPQHF
TGTGCCTGGAGCGCCTCGGTGCATAATCAGCCCCAGCATTTT
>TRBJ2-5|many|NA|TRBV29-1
CSVSQQGPQETQYF
TGCAGCGTTTCCCAGCAGGGACCCCAAGAGACCCAGTACTTC
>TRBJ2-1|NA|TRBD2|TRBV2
CASSVLAGTGQFF
TGTGCCAGCAGTGTCCTAGCGGGCACTGGGCAGTTCTTC
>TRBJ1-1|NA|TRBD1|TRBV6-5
CASSQGDGLFRTEAFF
TGTGCCAGCAGTCAGGGGGACGGCCTTTTTCGGACTGAAGCTTTCTTT
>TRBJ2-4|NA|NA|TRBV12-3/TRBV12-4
CASSFPTSRKNIQYF
TGTGCCAGCAGTTTCCCCACTAGCAGGAAAAACATTCAGTACTTC
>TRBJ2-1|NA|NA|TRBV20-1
CSATPGTFSYNEQFF
TGCAGTGCTACACCCGGGACTTTTTCCTACAATGAGCAGTTCTTC
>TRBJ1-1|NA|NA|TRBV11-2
CASSPRPGIAMNTEAFF
TGTGCCAGCAGCCCACGACCCGGGATTGCCATGAACACTGAAGCTTTCTTT
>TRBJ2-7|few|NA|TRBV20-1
CSARERLRTGYSYEQYF
TGCAGTGCTAGAGAAAGGCTAAGAACAGGATATTCCTACGAGCAGTACTTC
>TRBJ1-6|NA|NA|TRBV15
CATSRDVAVNSPLHF
TGTGCCACCAGCAGAGATGTTGCGGTAAATTCACCCCTCCACTTT
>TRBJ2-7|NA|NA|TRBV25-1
CASSEAGGTYEQYF
TGTGCCAGCAGTGAAGCTGGCGGAACCTACGAGCAGTACTTC
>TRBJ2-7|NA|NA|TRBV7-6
CASSLGEGSSEQYF
TGTGCCAGCAGCTTGGGAGAGGGATCCTCCGAGCAGTACTTC
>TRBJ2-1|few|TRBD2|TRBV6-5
CASSLTSGRLNEQFF
TGTGCCAGCAGTCTGACTAGCGGGAGGCTAAATGAGCAGTTCTTC
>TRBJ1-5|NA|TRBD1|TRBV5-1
CASSPQTGDGQPQHF
TGCGCCAGCAGCCCCCAGACAGGGGACGGTCAGCCCCAGCATTTT
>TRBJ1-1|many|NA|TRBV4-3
CASSQISQGNTEAFF
TGCGCCAGCAGCCAAATTTCACAGGGGAACACTGAAGCTTTCTTT
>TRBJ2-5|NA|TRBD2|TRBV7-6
CASSLRRRGEVIETQYF
TGTGCCAGCAGCTTACGGCGGCGGGGGGAAGTAATAGAGACCCAGTACTTC
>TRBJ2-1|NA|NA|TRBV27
CASSSRGPTNNEQFF
TGTGCCAGCAGTTCCAGGGGCCCCACTAACAATGAGCAGTTCTTC
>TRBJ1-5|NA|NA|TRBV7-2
CASSLVIETGNQPQHF
TGTGCCAGCAGCTTAGTAATAGAAACGGGCAATCAGCCCCAGCATTTT
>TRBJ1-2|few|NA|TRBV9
CASSGPETYGYTF
TGTGCCAGCAGCGGACCGGAGACTTATGGCTACACCTTC
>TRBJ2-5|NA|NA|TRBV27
CASSLSNWEGETQYF
TGTGCCAGCAGTTTAAGTAACTGGGAAGGGGAGACCCAGTACTTC
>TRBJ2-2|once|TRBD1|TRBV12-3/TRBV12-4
CASSTLVRGIRTGQTGELFF
TGTGCCAGCAGTACTCTCGTGAGGGGGATCCGGACAGGGCAGACCGGGGAGCTGTTTTTT
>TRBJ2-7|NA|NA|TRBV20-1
CSAGGGGGEGAQYF
TGCAGTGCCGGAGGAGGCGGAGGAGAAGGGGCCCAGTACTTC
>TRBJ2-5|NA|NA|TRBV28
CASSSAGTQETQYF
TGTGCCAGCAGTTCCGCCGGGACTCAAGAGACCCAGTACTTC
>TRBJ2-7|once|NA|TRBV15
CATSREIADYEQYF
TGTGCCACCAGCAGAGAGATCGCCGACTACGAGCAGTACTTC
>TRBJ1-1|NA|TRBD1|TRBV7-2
CASSLWATGVNTEAFF
TGTGCCAGCAGCTTATGGGCAACAGGGGTGAACACTGAAGCTTTCTTT
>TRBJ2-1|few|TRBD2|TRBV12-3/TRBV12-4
CASKPGLETVNEQFF
TGTGCCAGCAAACCGGGACTAGAAACCGTCAATGAGCAGTTCTTC
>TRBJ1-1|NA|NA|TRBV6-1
CASSEGGGRTEAFF
TGTGCCAGCAGTGAAGGAGGGGGACGGACTGAAGCTTTCTTT
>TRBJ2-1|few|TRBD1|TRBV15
CATSRGDRGLYNEQFF
TGTGCCACCAGCAGAGGGGACAGGGGGTTATACAATGAGCAGTTCTTC
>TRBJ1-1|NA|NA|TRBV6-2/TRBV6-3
CASRSNIGNTEAFF
TGTGCCAGCAGAAGCAACATCGGGAACACTGAAGCTTTCTTT
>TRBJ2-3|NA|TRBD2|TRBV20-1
CSAKSRVRLAPAEDTQYF
TGCAGTGCTAAATCCAGGGTCAGACTAGCTCCTGCTGAAGATACGCAGTATTTT
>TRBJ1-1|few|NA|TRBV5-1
CASSPPGGQDTEAFF
TGCGCCAGCAGCCCTCCGGGGGGGCAGGACACTGAAGCTTTCTTT
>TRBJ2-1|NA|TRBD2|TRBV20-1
CSAREAGGYSYNEQFF
TGCAGTGCTAGAGAAGCGGGAGGGTATTCCTACAATGAGCAGTTCTTC
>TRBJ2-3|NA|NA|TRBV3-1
CASSPPGFRKGEDKDTRYF
TGTGCCAGCAGCCCCCCTGGGTTTAGGAAAGGGGAAGATAAAGATACGCGGTATTTT
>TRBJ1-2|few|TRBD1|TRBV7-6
CASSPQGGPYGYTF
TGTGCCAGCAGCCCTCAGGGGGGACCCTATGGCTACACCTTC
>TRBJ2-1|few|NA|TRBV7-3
CASSSLGGDNEQFF
TGTGCCAGCAGCTCCTTGGGGGGCGACAATGAGCAGTTCTTC
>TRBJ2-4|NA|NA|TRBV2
CASSEGGIAKNIQYF
TGTGCCAGCAGTGAGGGCGGTATAGCCAAAAACATTCAGTACTTC
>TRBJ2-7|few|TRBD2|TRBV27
CASSLRTSGNSYEQYF
TGTGCCAGCAGTTTGCGGACTAGCGGAAACTCCTACGAGCAGTACTTC
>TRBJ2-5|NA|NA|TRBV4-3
CACSQDGVLGRGKETQYF
TGCGCCTGCAGCCAAGACGGGGTTTTAGGTCGCGGGAAAGAGACCCAGTACTTC
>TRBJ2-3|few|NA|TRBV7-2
CASTGKSTDTQYF
TGTGCCAGTACAGGGAAAAGCACAGATACGCAGTATTTT
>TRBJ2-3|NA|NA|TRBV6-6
CASARGISTDTQYF
TGTGCCAGCGCACGCGGGATTAGCACAGATACGCAGTATTTT